This TCR beta chain was identified in a study of early T cells in non-severe SARS-CoV-2 infection. Study context: Sequenced bulk RNA came from whole blood that was unsorted, and chains were unpaired. Study-wide results and caveats: Sequences matched to VDJdb favored anti-spike CD8 responses, while private and CD4 specificities were missed.

The TCR library protocol was used to attach unique molecular identifiers. These identifiers were attached to individual cDNA molecules. Via MiXCR, TCRdb re-called the 5' RACE reads, giving one row per CDR3 protein. The sample gives 45,000 to 75,000 distinct CDR3 sequences, 5.6% of which show up once; about 6.8% is in the top ten. This CDR3 contains 15 residues. Germline CDR1 is SGHAT and CDR2 is FQNNGV. J lost 7 bases, V lost 2 bases, and 7 bases had no gene match. This clonotype has a handful of counts. Its antigen is still unknown. The V gene is TRBV11-2, the J gene TRBJ2-1, with TRBD2 matching 8 bases. The sample taken for sequencing was whole blood. The source of this sequence is an adult who was a healthcare worker with PCR-confirmed SARS-CoV-2 infection or an uninfected control (not recorded which). The CDR3 coding sequence is TGTGCCAGCAGCTTACCGAGCGGGAGAGGTAATGAGCAGTTCTTC. This gives the protein CASSLPSGRGNEQFF.